The rows below give T cell receptor beta chains drawn from one sample of a study of control samples from healthy donors and cancer patients. The assay was immunoSEQ multiplex PCR, and TCRdb's table has in-frame clones only and misses some. The sample lists roughly 400,000 clones, 80% to 95% occurring once. Material for sequencing was PBMCs. These receptors originate from a man in his forties with head and neck cancer. CDR3s include the opening cysteine and the closing phenylalanine or tryptophan. A D gene is named only where the DNA matches it firmly. Size tells how often a clone was seen (once, few, many) or the class of an expanded clone, and some rows leave it out.

TRBJ2-3 | TRBV7-7 | TRBD1 | . | CASSLRTGGIDTQYF | TGTGCTAGCAGCCTACGGACAGGGGGTATAGATACGCAGTATTTT
TRBJ1-5 | TRBV3-1/TRBV3-2 | . | . | CASSYGTGEGNQPQHF | TGTGCCAGCAGCTACGGGACGGGCGAGGGGAATCAGCCCCAGCATTTT
TRBJ2-2 | TRBV5-4 | . | . | CASSLGARITGELFF | TGTGCCAGCAGCTTGGGGGCTAGGATCACCGGGGAGCTGTTTTTT
TRBJ1-2 | TRBV9 | . | . | CASSAGINTLDGYTF | TGTGCCAGCAGCGCGGGGATAAATACCCTCGATGGCTACACCTTC
TRBJ2-7 | TRBV29-1 | . | once | CSVEVPQLGSITYEQYF | TGCAGCGTTGAAGTTCCTCAGTTAGGGAGTATTACCTACGAGCAGTACTTC
TRBJ2-1 | TRBV5-1 | TRBD2 | . | CASSLGVSGSSYNEQFF | TGCGCCAGCAGCTTGGGGGTTAGCGGGAGCTCCTACAATGAGCAGTTCTTC
TRBJ2-3 | TRBV28 | TRBD2 | . | CASSLYTSGASTDTQYF | TGTGCCAGCAGTTTATATACTAGCGGGGCTAGCACAGATACGCAGTATTTT
TRBJ2-2 | TRBV7-3 | . | . | CASSFGSPNTGELFF | TGTGCCAGCAGCTTCGGGTCACCGAACACCGGGGAGCTGTTTTTT
TRBJ2-1 | TRBV9 | TRBD1 | . | CASSVMGQGANEQFF | TGTGCCAGCAGCGTAATGGGACAGGGGGCTAATGAGCAGTTCTTC
TRBJ1-4 | TRBV2 | TRBD1 | . | CASRRGQGWNEKLFF | TGTGCCAGCAGGAGGGGACAGGGTTGGAATGAAAAACTGTTTTTT
TRBJ2-1 | TRBV11-2 | TRBD2 | . | CASSLGIGGSGYYNEQFF | TGTGCCAGCAGCTTAGGGATCGGTGGTAGCGGGTACTACAATGAGCAGTTCTTC
TRBJ1-2 | TRBV19 | . | . | CATNKGGYGYTF | TGTGCCACTAACAAAGGGGGTTATGGCTACACCTTC
TRBJ2-3 | TRBV5-1 | TRBD2 | . | CASSPGTTQDTQYF | TGCGCCAGCAGCCCCGGGACTACACAAGATACGCAGTATTTT
TRBJ2-3 | TRBV30 | TRBD2 | . | CAWSRGASGFTDTQYF | TGTGCCTGGAGCCGAGGAGCTAGCGGTTTCACAGATACGCAGTATTTT
TRBJ1-2 | TRBV19 | . | . | CASSIGQVRAGYTF | TGTGCCAGTAGTATCGGGCAGGTTAGGGCTGGCTACACCTTC
TRBJ2-7 | TRBV28 | . | . | CAKGSYEQYF | TGTGCCAAGGGGAGCTACGAGCAGTACTTC
TRBJ1-1 | TRBV11-2 | . | . | CASSQKTYRPHEAFF | TGTGCCAGCAGCCAAAAGACGTACAGGCCACATGAAGCTTTCTTT
TRBJ1-4 | TRBV29-1 | . | . | CSVARGEKLFF | TGCAGCGTTGCTCGGGGGGAAAAACTGTTTTTT
TRBJ2-3 | TRBV11-2 | TRBD2 | . | CASSLPTGRGTDTQYF | TGTGCCAGCAGCTTACCCACTGGGCGGGGGACAGATACGCAGTATTTT
TRBJ1-5 | TRBV12-3/TRBV12-4 | . | . | CASQGPNQPQHF | TGTGCCAGTCAGGGTCCGAATCAGCCCCAGCATTTT
TRBJ2-2 | TRBV5-1 | . | . | CASSLNLDRTRVPGELFF | TGCGCCAGCAGCCTTAACCTCGACCGGACACGGGTCCCCGGGGAGCTGTTTTTT
TRBJ2-3 | TRBV11-2 | . | . | CASEASDTQYF | TGTGCCAGCGAAGCTTCAGATACGCAGTATTTT
TRBJ1-6 | TRBV7-9 | . | . | CASSYRRSGGNSPLHF | TGTGCCAGCAGCTACCGTAGATCGGGGGGTAATTCACCCCTCCACTTT
TRBJ2-1 | TRBV6-2/TRBV6-3 | TRBD2 | . | CASSGRPSGRDEQFF | TGTGCCAGCAGTGGTCGGCCTAGCGGGCGGGATGAGCAGTTCTTC
TRBJ2-7 | TRBV4-2 | . | few | CASSQGFTGLFYEQYF | TGTGCCAGCAGCCAGGGGTTTACAGGGCTATTTTACGAGCAGTACTTC
TRBJ2-2 | TRBV3-1/TRBV3-2 | . | . | CASSQDAGDTGELFF | TGTGCCAGCAGCCAAGACGCAGGGGACACCGGGGAGCTGTTTTTT
TRBJ2-3 | TRBV11-3 | . | . | CASSLDRQGDTQYF | TGTGCCAGCAGCTTAGATCGCCAGGGAGATACGCAGTATTTT
TRBJ1-5 | TRBV15 | . | . | CATSDGGYNQPQHF | TGTGCCACCAGCGACGGGGGATACAATCAGCCCCAGCATTTT
TRBJ2-2 | TRBV19 | TRBD1 | . | CASTDRGFDTGELFF | TGTGCCAGTACGGACAGGGGATTTGACACCGGGGAGCTGTTTTTT
TRBJ2-7 | TRBV3-1/TRBV3-2 | TRBD2 | . | CASSRRGIYEQYF | TGTGCCAGCAGCCGGCGGGGGATCTACGAGCAGTACTTC
TRBJ1-1 | TRBV27 | . | . | CASSPAGVVGGTEAFF | TGTGCCAGCAGTCCAGCGGGTGTGGTCGGGGGGACTGAAGCTTTCTTT